The sequence of this T cell receptor beta chain was determined in a study of cytomegalovirus exposure and HLA in healthy donors. Overall study results and limits: It was reported that the classifier diagnosed cytomegalovirus status with high specificity and sensitivity in both the original and validation cohorts. There were some public TCRs occurring in many donors, but most TCR sequences were rare. A few of the chains that were CMV-associated were confirmed in vitro to be specific for CMV antigens.

Note on this clone: Its matching antigen is unknown.

The V end was cut by 2 bases, the J end by 4 bases, with 16 bases between. This CDR3 contains 16 residues. Germline V gives CDR1 SGHRS, CDR2 YFSETQ. TCRdb's table, derived via immunoSEQ multiplex PCR, lists solely in-frame clones and lacks some. This table holds tens of thousands of clones, 96% found once. The specimen sequenced was PBMCs. The chain couples TRBV5-1 to TRBJ2-1; tentative D call: TRBD2 (6 bases). This clonotype was obtained from a woman aged 18-35 years in good health and CMV-seropositive. CDR3 coding DNA: TGCGCCAGCAGCTTCATAACGGGAGCATCGTACAATGAGCAGTTCTTC. It yields the protein CASSFITGASYNEQFF.